Listed here is a single TCR beta chain. The target antigen is unknown. Germline lookup yields CDR1 LNHDA and CDR2 SQIVND (reference sequence). The CDR3 extends over 15 amino acids. The junction had 3 bases not matched to a gene; V was cut back by 3 bases and J by 0 bases. The data derive from a study of cytomegalovirus exposure and HLA in healthy donors. Study-wide results and caveats: The authors enumerated under 200 TCR beta chains as linked to cytomegalovirus. Immune exposure was documented only through CMV serostatus.

Primers included in the PCR were 60 Vbeta and 13 Jbeta primers. Clones were sequenced by immunoSEQ multiplex PCR, and TCRdb holds only the in-frame ones, with some missing. The sample includes about 70,000 clones. The sample consisted of PBMCs. The clonotype originates from a female donor in good health and CMV-seropositive. The rearrangement joins TRBV19 to TRBJ2-7; 9 positions agree with TRBD2. CDR3 DNA sequence: TGTGCCAGTAGTATTGGACTAGCGACCTCCTACGAGCAGTACTTC. Translation gives CASSIGLATSYEQYF.